This T cell receptor (beta chain) was retrieved from a study of OX40 agonist ivuxolimab in advanced cancers. Study context: Patients in the trial were receiving intravenous ivuxolimab every 2 weeks, at doses of 0.01 to 10 mg/kg.

The data were produced by immunoSEQ multiplex PCR, yet TCRdb's version contains in-frame clones alone and is incomplete. In the table there are approximately 77,000 clones, around 81% of which are singletons. In germline, CDR1 is LNHDA, CDR2 SQIVND (reference sequence). The CDR3 is 15 amino acids. Trimming removed 8 bases from V and 0 bases from J, with 14 bases in between. This clone was picked up a small number of times. Its antigen is not known. Study-wide findings and caveats: At 0.1 to 3.0 mg/kg and by week 6, clonal expansion occurred in CD4+ and CD8+ blood T cells.

The source material was CD4+ or CD8+ T cells sorted from blood, sampled in a trial of the OX40 agonist ivuxolimab. This TCR came from an adult with an advanced solid tumor such as melanoma, head and neck, liver or kidney cancer. V is TRBV19 and J is TRBJ1-5; D may be TRBD1 (6 bases). The CDR3 is CASDRTTNSNQPQHF. The CDR3 DNA reads TGTGCCAGTGACAGGACAACTAATAGCAATCAGCCCCAGCATTTT.